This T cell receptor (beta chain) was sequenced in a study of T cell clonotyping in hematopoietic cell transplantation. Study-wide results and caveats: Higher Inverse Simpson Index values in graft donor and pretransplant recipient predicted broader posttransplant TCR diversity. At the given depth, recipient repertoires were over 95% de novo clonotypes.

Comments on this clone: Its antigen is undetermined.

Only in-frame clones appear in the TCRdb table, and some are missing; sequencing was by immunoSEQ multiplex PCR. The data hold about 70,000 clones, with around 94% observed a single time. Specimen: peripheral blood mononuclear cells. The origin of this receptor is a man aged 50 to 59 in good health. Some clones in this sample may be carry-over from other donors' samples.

CDR3 in amino acids: CASSPGPYTGELFF. In nucleotides, the CDR3 is TGTGCCAGCAGCCCCGGACCTTACACCGGGGAGCTGTTTTTT. V is TRBV11-3 and J is TRBJ2-2; D gene unclear. The V end lost 5 bases, the J end lost 3 bases, and 10 bases lay between the germline ends. CDR3 length equals 14 residues. Per germline, CDR1 SGHNT and CDR2 YENEEA.